This note documents a single TCR beta chain sequence. Its antigen is unknown. Base qualities are missing; no much larger clone stands one base away. Using the deep immunoSEQ assay, multiplex PCR amplified TCR CDR3 regions from genomic DNA. Genomic DNA extracted from each cell subset was distributed evenly over all wells of several immunoSEQ 96-well plates, and each plate served as one replicate. Each replicate PCR for sorted subsets received approximately 220 ng genomic DNA, equal to tens of thousands of T cell genomes. Purified libraries were measured with a Qubit 3.0 fluorometer, size-checked on a Bioanalyzer 2100, and measured again with the KAPA Library Quantification kit. Every immunoSEQ 96-well plate was sequenced on a dedicated single-read 150-cycle Illumina NextSeq 550 flow cell. The study's processing was this. Because the immunoSEQ output included only junctional sequences and no quality scores, the filtering could not be the same as the filtering used for full-length reads. To assign V/J genes and CDR3, sequences were annotated using PyIR, a Python wrapper for IgBLAST v1.9, with IMGT germline references. Any read was removed if the V/J assignment was weak (E-value above 1e-6), the CDR3 was missing, or the read contained stop codons, out-of-frame junctions, or ambiguous translated residues. V3J clonotypes were defined as sequences sharing an identical inferred V gene, J gene, and CDR3 amino acid sequence. The percentage overlap between two repertoires was calculated by dividing the number of shared unique clonotypes by the size of the smaller repertoire. Repertoire richness was assessed with RTK rarefaction, the Chao1 estimator, and Recon v2.1 estimates of unobserved clonotypes. Generation probabilities for all TCRbeta clonotypes obtained by the gDNA method from a handful of donors were computed using OLGA. In TCRdb, the immuneACCESS table is reduced to in-frame sequences with V and J assigned. These tables do not hold every clone; where another copy was compared, an unresolved V gene accounts for under half, and the others remain unexplained. V, J and clone size derive from that table, while D and trimming were established from the DNA sequence. The sample records approximately 2.4 million clones, approximately 94% of which are singletons. The top ten hold around 0.13% of the sample.

This specimen comes from a study of shared clonotypes between healthy human individuals (dated by TCRdb to 2019 to 2021). As for the study more broadly: The cohort comprised two women and a few men aged 18 to 49 years. For each donor, three plates each were used for CD4 naive and CD4 memory, two plates were used for CD8 naive, and one plate was used for CD8 memory. To estimate repertoire size and how much clonotype sharing occurs between individuals, the study deeply sequenced the blood TCR repertoires of roughly 5 healthy adults. To increase sequencing depth and limit assay-specific biases, TCR repertoire library preparation and sequencing were carried out by different laboratories using diverse techniques. Between about 0.85 and 9.5 billion PBMCs per donor were obtained by leukapheresis. Overall study results and their limits: Pairwise subsampling led to the expectation that sequencing depth would affect the degree of clonotype sharing among donors. Across a few donors, around 5% of naive CD4, approximately 3.5% of naive CD8, approximately 2.5% of memory CD4, and over 0.35% of memory CD8 clonotypes were shared. Even with the large sequencing depth, rarefaction of the sorted-subset datasets indicated that sequencing was incomplete. Sampling was restricted to blood, and TCR repertoires in tissue are likely to differ from TCR repertoires in blood. Clonotypes shared by all four sorted-subset donors showed higher generation probabilities than non-shared clonotypes. Naive subsets generally had larger estimated clonotype richness than memory subsets. Because the study included only a small number of donors, the genetic and exposure-history diversity represented was limited.

CDR1 and CDR2 are drawn from the germline V gene: SGHDN, FVKESK. The CDR3 starts with the cysteine, ends with the phenylalanine, and has 16 residues. Only the CDR3 region is kept as DNA, spanning 48 bases read in frame from base 1. Trimmed from V: 4 bases; trimmed from J: 15 bases; junction bases lacking a gene match: 19. The donors were healthy, HIV-negative adults who had no recently reported acute infections or vaccinations. All donors were Caucasian adults living in Nashville, Tennessee, USA. CD4+ T cells were enriched by magnetic negative selection; naive cells were then positively selected on CD45RA, and the negative fraction formed the memory subset. After blood collection by leukapheresis, PBMCs were isolated using Ficoll-Histopaque density gradient centrifugation and then cryopreserved in the vapor phase of liquid nitrogen. Purity and quantity of every magnetically sorted T cell population were checked by analytical flow cytometry. Genomic DNA was isolated from every sorted fraction and measured by UV absorbance on a Nanodrop 2000c.

What was sequenced was naive CD4+ T cells sorted from blood. The cell subset or site label corresponds to: CD45RA+ positively selected. The chain is made from TRBV14 and TRBJ2-2; 8 of the junction bases match TRBD1. The clonotype comes from a man aged 18 to 30 in good health. The encoded CDR3 is CASSPGWTGMNPGVFF. The DNA reads as follows: TGTGCCAGCAGCCCGGGATGGACAGGGATGAACCCAGGGGTGTTTTTT.